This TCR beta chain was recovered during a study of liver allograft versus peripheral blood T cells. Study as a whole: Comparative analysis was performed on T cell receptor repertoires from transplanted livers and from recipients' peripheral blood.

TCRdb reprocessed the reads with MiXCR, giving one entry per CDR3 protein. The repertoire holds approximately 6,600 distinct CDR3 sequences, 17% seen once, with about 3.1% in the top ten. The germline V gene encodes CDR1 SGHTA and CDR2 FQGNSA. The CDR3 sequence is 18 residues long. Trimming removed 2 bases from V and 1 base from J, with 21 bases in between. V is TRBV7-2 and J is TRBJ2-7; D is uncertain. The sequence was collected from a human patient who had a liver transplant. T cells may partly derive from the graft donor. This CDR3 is CASSLFLPDFYWSYEQYF. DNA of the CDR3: TGTGCCAGCAGCTTATTCCTGCCTGACTTCTACTGGTCCTACGAGCAGTACTTC. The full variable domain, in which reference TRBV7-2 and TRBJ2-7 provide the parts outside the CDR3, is GAGVSQSPSNKVTEKGKDVELRCDPISGHTALYWYRQSLGQGLEFLIYFQGNSAPDKSGLPSDRFSAERTGGSVSTLTIQRTQQEDSAVYLCASSLFLPDFYWSYEQYFGPGTRLTVT.